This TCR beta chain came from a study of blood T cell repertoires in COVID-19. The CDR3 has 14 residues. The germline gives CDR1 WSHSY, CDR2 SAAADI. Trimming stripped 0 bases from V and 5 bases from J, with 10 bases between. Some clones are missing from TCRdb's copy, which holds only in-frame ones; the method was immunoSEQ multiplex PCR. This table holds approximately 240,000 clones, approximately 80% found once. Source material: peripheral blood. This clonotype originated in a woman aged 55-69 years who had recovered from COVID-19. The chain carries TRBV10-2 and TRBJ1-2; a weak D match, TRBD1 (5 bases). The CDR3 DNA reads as TGCGCCAGCAGTGAGTCTGTAGGGGTATATGGCTACACCTTC. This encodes CASSESVGVYGYTF.